This TCR beta chain was observed in a study of T cells in Graves' hyperthyroidism and ophthalmopathy. Findings and caveats of the study: With a median lead of about six months before onset, the model predicted ophthalmopathy.

This clonotype was recorded many times. Antigen specificity is unknown. V shed 10 bases and J 4 bases; nucleotides not matched to a gene: 9. The CDR3 sequence is 14 residues long. Criteria for exclusion of patients were uncontrolled infection, other autoimmune disease, pregnancy or lactation. Thyroid ultrasound and orbital computed tomography, with clinical symptoms and serum thyroxine and TRAb, informed diagnoses. From RNA transcripts, TCR beta CDR3 regions were amplified. Using the HTBI primer set, a first-round RT-PCR was run on the TCR CDR3. Each CDR3 protein gets one entry after TCRdb re-called the multiplex PCR reads with MiXCR. The sample contains 550,000 to 800,000 distinct CDR3 sequences, 17% of which appear only once.

This clonotype was obtained from a man aged 50 to 59 with Graves' hyperthyroidism. The sample was blood. The chain has TRBV12-3 or TRBV12-4 and TRBJ2-3; 9 nucleotides agree with TRBD1. CDR3 in DNA: TGTGCCATAGCCGGGACAGGGATCCCAGATACGCAGTATTTT. It yields the protein CAIAGTGIPDTQYF.